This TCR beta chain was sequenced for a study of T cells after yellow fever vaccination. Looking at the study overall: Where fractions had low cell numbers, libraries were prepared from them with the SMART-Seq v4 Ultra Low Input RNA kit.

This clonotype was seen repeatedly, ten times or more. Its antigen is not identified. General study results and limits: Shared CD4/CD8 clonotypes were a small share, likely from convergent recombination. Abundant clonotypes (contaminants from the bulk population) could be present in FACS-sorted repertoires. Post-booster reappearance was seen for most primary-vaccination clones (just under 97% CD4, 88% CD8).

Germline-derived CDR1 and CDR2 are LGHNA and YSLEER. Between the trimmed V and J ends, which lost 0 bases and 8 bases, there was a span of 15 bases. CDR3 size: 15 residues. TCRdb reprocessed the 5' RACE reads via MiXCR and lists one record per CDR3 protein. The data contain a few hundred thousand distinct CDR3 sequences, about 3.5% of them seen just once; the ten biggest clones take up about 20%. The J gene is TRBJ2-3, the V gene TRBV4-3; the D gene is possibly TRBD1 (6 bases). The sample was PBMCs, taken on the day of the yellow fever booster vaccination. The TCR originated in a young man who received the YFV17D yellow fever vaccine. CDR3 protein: CASSQDIGQRSTQYF. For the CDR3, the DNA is TGCGCCAGCAGCCAAGATATAGGACAGAGAAGTACGCAGTATTTT.